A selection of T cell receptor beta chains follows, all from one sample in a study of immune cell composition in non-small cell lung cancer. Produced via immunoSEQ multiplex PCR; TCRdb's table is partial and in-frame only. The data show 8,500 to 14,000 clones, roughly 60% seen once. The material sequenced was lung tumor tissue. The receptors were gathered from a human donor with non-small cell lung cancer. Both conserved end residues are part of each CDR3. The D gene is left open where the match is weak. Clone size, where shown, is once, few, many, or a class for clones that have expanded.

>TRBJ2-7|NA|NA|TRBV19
CASSIFGGEQYF
TGTGCCAGTAGTATTTTCGGGGGCGAGCAGTACTTC
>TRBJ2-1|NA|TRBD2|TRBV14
CASSLPGTSPNEQFF
TGTGCCAGCAGCCTACCCGGGACTAGCCCCAATGAGCAGTTCTTC
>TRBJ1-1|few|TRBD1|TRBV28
CASSTRTGAFF
TGTGCCAGCAGTACCAGGACAGGGGCTTTCTTT
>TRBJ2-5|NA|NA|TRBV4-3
CASSQVWAGEETQYF
TGCGCCAGCAGCCAAGTCTGGGCCGGGGAGGAGACCCAGTACTTC
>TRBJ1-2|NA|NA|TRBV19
CASSSRGGVANYGYTF
TGTGCCAGTAGCTCCAGGGGAGGGGTAGCTAACTATGGCTACACCTTC
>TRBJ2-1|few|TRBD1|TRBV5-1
CASRAGGEQFF
TGCGCCAGCAGGGCAGGGGGTGAGCAGTTCTTC
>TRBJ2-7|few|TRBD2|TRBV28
CASSTGLASYEQYF
TGTGCCAGCAGCACCGGACTAGCGTCCTACGAGCAGTACTTC
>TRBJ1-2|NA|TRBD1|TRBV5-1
CASSLDPGQGANGYTF
TGCGCCAGCAGCTTGGATCCGGGACAGGGGGCGAATGGCTACACCTTC
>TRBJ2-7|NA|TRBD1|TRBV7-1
CASSLGTGPSYEQYF
TGTGCCAGCAGCTTAGGGACAGGGCCCTCCTACGAGCAGTACTTC
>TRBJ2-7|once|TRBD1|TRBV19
CASSTIRDREFEQYF
TGTGCCAGTAGTACGATCCGGGACAGGGAATTCGAGCAGTACTTC
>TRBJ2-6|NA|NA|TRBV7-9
CASRATGANVLTF
TGTGCCAGCAGGGCGACAGGGGCCAACGTCCTGACTTTC
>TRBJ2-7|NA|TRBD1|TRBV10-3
CAISEPGQGPPYEQYF
TGTGCCATCAGTGAGCCCGGACAGGGCCCCCCCTACGAGCAGTACTTC
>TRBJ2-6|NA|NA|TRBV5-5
CASSPQYFLSGANVLTF
TGTGCCAGCAGCCCACAGTACTTTCTCTCTGGGGCCAACGTCCTGACTTTC
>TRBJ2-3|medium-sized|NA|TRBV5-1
CASSLGTATGDTQYF
TGCGCCAGCAGCTTGGGGACAGCTACTGGAGATACGCAGTATTTT
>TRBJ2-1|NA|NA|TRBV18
CASSLSSGLNEQFF
TGTGCCAGCTCGCTGAGTAGCGGCCTTAATGAGCAGTTCTTC
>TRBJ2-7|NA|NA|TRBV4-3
CASSQERNPSYEQYF
TGCGCCAGCAGCCAAGAGAGGAATCCCTCCTACGAGCAGTACTTC
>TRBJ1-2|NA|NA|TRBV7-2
CASSPGRGYGYTF
TGTGCCAGCAGCCCGGGGAGGGGTTATGGCTACACCTTC
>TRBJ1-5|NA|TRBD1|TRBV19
CASTVRQGADQPQHF
TGTGCCAGTACGGTAAGACAGGGGGCAGATCAGCCCCAGCATTTT
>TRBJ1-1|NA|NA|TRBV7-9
CASLRGGNTEAFF
TGTGCCAGCCTACGAGGGGGGAACACTGAAGCTTTCTTT
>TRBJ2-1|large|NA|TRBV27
CASSLQDSLYNEQFF
TGTGCCAGCAGTTTACAGGACTCACTATACAATGAGCAGTTCTTC
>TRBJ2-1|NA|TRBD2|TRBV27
CASSFSGRAVEQFF
TGTGCCAGCAGTTTTAGCGGGAGGGCCGTTGAGCAGTTCTTC
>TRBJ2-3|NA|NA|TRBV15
CATSRDISRGASTDTQYF
TGTGCCACCAGCAGAGATATTAGTCGGGGGGCTAGCACAGATACGCAGTATTTT
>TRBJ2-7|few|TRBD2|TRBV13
CASRASGGYEQYF
TGTGCCAGCAGGGCTTCCGGGGGGTACGAGCAGTACTTC
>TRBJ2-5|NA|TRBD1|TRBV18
CASSPTGGETQYF
TGTGCCAGCTCACCGACAGGGGGAGAGACCCAGTACTTC
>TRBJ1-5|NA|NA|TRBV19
CALRQRVSNQPQHF
TGTGCCCTTAGACAGCGGGTTAGCAATCAGCCCCAGCATTTT
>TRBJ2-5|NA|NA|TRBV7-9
CASSLGPSTRQYF
TGTGCCAGCAGCCTCGGACCATCGACTAGGCAGTACTTC
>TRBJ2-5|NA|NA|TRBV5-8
CASSPFRGQETQYF
TGTGCCAGCAGCCCGTTCCGGGGCCAAGAGACCCAGTACTTC
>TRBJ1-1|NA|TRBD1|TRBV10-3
CAISAASGQGPVAFF
TGTGCCATCAGTGCCGCCTCAGGACAGGGGCCAGTGGCTTTCTTT
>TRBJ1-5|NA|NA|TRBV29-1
CSVEGAGRVNNQPQHF
TGCAGCGTTGAAGGAGCAGGGAGGGTGAACAATCAGCCCCAGCATTTT
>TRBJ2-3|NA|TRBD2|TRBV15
CATSRGGTSGSTDTQYF
TGTGCCACCAGCAGGGGGGGGACTAGCGGGAGTACAGATACGCAGTATTTT
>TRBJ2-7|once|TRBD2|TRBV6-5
CASSYGQGGREQYF
TGTGCCAGCAGTTACGGCCAGGGAGGGAGAGAGCAGTACTTC
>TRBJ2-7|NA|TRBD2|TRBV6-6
CASSPLSGSSYEQYF
TGTGCCAGCAGTCCGTTAAGCGGGAGCTCCTACGAGCAGTACTTC
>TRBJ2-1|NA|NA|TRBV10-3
CAISDRRDYNEQFF
TGTGCCATCAGTGATAGGCGGGACTACAATGAGCAGTTCTTC
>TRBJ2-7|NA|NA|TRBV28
CASSSSLREDEQYF
TGTGCCAGCAGTTCGTCGCTCCGTGAGGACGAGCAGTACTTC
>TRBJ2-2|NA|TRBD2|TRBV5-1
CASSERLAGGTNTGELFF
TGCGCCAGCAGCGAGAGATTAGCGGGGGGTACGAACACCGGGGAGCTGTTTTTT
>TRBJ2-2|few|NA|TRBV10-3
CATTPQTGQTGELFF
TGTGCCACAACCCCCCAAACAGGGCAAACCGGGGAGCTGTTTTTT
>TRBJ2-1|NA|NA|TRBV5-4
CASSLASGVGNEQFF
TGTGCCAGCAGCTTGGCCAGCGGAGTCGGGAATGAGCAGTTCTTC